The entry that follows covers one TCR beta chain sequence. Documented time point: new active TB diagnosis, blood taken before or within 7 days of starting treatment. HIV-seronegative South African adults aged 18 years or older had newly diagnosed active tuberculosis. Tuberculosis was confirmed by positive sputum smear and/or M. tuberculosis culture. The germline CDR1 and CDR2 sequences are SGHTA and FQGNSA. The CDR3 extends over 13 amino acids. The V gene lost 2 bases and the J gene lost 7 bases, with 6 bases spanning the gap. Data came from immunoSEQ multiplex PCR; TCRdb stores just in-frame clones and leaves some out. The sample yields more than 35,000 clones, approximately 94% seen once. This specimen belongs to a study of T cells in tuberculosis.

J is TRBJ1-6 and V is TRBV7-2; no definite D call. The TCR comes from an adult with tuberculosis. The source material was PBMCs, sampled at tuberculosis diagnosis. The CDR3 region has the DNA TGTGCCAGCAGCTTAAGGCGGAATTCACCCCTCCACTTT. Its protein product is CASSLRRNSPLHF.